A selection of T cell receptor beta chains follows, all from one sample in a study of T cells after yellow fever vaccination. One entry per CDR3 protein results from TCRdb running MiXCR on the 5' RACE reads. The profile covers 95,000 to 150,000 distinct CDR3 sequences, with about 15% appearing a single time and approximately 39% taken by the ten largest. The starting material was CD8+ T cells sorted from PBMCs, obtained 5 days after the yellow fever booster vaccination. These receptor sequences come from a man in his late teens or twenties who received the YFV17D yellow fever vaccine. CDR3s include the opening cysteine and the closing phenylalanine or tryptophan. D genes are given only for firm matches. Expanded clones are given a class, and other clones once, few, many or no size at all.

>TRBV21-1|TRBJ1-6|-|-|17
TGTGCCAGCAGCTCCCCGCCCCCGGCAAACTATAATTCACCCCTCCACTTT
CASSSPPPANYNSPLHF
>TRBV20-1|TRBJ2-5|-|-|16
TGCAGTGCTAGAGACGGAGGCGGGGGCCGATGGGAGACCCAGTACTTC
CSARDGGGGRWETQYF
>TRBV20-1|TRBJ2-2|-|few|15
TGCAGTGCTAGAGACGGGACAACGTTCTCCGGGGAGCTGTTTTTT
CSARDGTTFSGELFF
>TRBV4-1|TRBJ2-1|-|-|18
TGCGCCAGCAGCCAAGAGGGCAATAGCGACACCTCTGAGGATGAGCAGTTCTTC
CASSQEGNSDTSEDEQFF
>TRBV6-6|TRBJ1-5|TRBD1|few|15
TGTGCCAGCAGTGTCCCGGGACAGGGGGATCAGCCCCAGCATTTT
CASSVPGQGDQPQHF
>TRBV4-1|TRBJ1-1|-|few|17
TGCGCCAGCAGCCAAGATCGCTCGGACGGGCCTGGAGCGAGAGCTTTCTTT
CASSQDRSDGPGARAFF
>TRBV27|TRBJ2-1|TRBD1|-|15
TGTGCCAGCAGTTTGGCGGGACAGGGGGGATATGAGCAGTTCTTC
CASSLAGQGGYEQFF
>TRBV7-9|TRBJ2-1|-|few|13
TGTGCCAGCAGCTTACAGCTAAGTCCTGAGCAGTTCTTC
CASSLQLSPEQFF
>TRBV4-1|TRBJ1-4|-|few|15
TGCGCCAGCAGCCGGGAGACTGACCGAGGTGAAAAACTGTTTTTT
CASSRETDRGEKLFF
>TRBV3-1|TRBJ1-6|TRBD1|-|15
TGTGCCAGCAGCCGACAGGGCCGGCATAATTCACCCCTCCACTTT
CASSRQGRHNSPLHF
>TRBV12-3/TRBV12-4|TRBJ2-1|TRBD2|-|16
TGTGCCAGCAGCCCCCGGGCTAGCGGGGGGGTGTACGAGCAGTTCTTC
CASSPRASGGVYEQFF
>TRBV5-5|TRBJ1-1|-|few|16
TGTGCCAGCAGCTACGATACCGGGACAATGAACACTGAAGCTTTCTTT
CASSYDTGTMNTEAFF
>TRBV11-1|TRBJ2-1|TRBD2|-|18
TGTGCCAGCAGCCGGGCTAGCGGGGGGCAGAGCTCCTACAATGAGCAGTTCTTC
CASSRASGGQSSYNEQFF
>TRBV4-3|TRBJ2-1|TRBD2|-|17
TGCGCCAGCAGCCAAGATGCTGGGCTAGCGGGGTTGAATGAGCAGTTCTTC
CASSQDAGLAGLNEQFF
>TRBV5-1|TRBJ2-2|-|-|15
TGCGCCAGCAGCTTGGCCCAGACCCACACCGGGGAGCTGTTTTTT
CASSLAQTHTGELFF
>TRBV5-1|TRBJ2-2|TRBD1|-|13
TGCGCCAGCAGCGTGACAGGGGACGGGGAGCTGTTTTTT
CASSVTGDGELFF
>TRBV12-3/TRBV12-4|TRBJ1-6|-|few|16
TGTGCCAGCTCCAACCACGGACAAAAGGGGAGTTCACCCCTCCACTTT
CASSNHGQKGSSPLHF
>TRBV24-1|TRBJ2-2|-|-|13
TGTGCCACCAGTCGAACCGACACCGGGGAGCTGTTTTTT
CATSRTDTGELFF
>TRBV7-9|TRBJ2-3|TRBD1|-|16
TGTGCCAGCAGCTTATTCGGTCAGGGGGTTACAGATACGCAGTATTTT
CASSLFGQGVTDTQYF
>TRBV4-1|TRBJ2-3|-|-|14
TGCGCCAGCAGCCAAGTTGCCAGGGAGAATACGCAGTATTTT
CASSQVARENTQYF
>TRBV5-1|TRBJ1-2|TRBD1|many|14
TGCGCCAGCAGCCTTGGGACAGGGACGAGGGGCTACACCTTC
CASSLGTGTRGYTF
>TRBV4-1|TRBJ2-1|-|-|16
TGCGCCAGCAGCCAAGACGGGACGGACTCCTACAATGAGCAGTTCTTC
CASSQDGTDSYNEQFF
>TRBV4-3|TRBJ1-2|TRBD1|-|15
TGCGCCAGCAGCCAAGTCCGACAGGGGGCTTCTGGCTACACCTTC
CASSQVRQGASGYTF
>TRBV20-1|TRBJ2-7|-|few|14
TGCAGTGCCGAGGGACGCAGCATATCCTACGAGCAGTACTTC
CSAEGRSISYEQYF
>TRBV7-9|TRBJ2-7|-|-|15
TGTGCCAGCAGCCAATCGGTGGGACCGATCTACGAGCAGTACTTC
CASSQSVGPIYEQYF
>TRBV20-1|TRBJ1-1|-|few|11
TGCAGTGCTAGAGATGGATCTGAAGCTTTCTTT
CSARDGSEAFF
>TRBV4-1|TRBJ2-1|TRBD2|few|15
TGCGCCAGCAGCCTGCGGGGGGGCCAAGACAATGAGCAGTTCTTC
CASSLRGGQDNEQFF
>TRBV7-6|TRBJ1-1|-|-|12
TGTGCCAGCAGCTTAAAAGGCACTGAAGCTTTCTTT
CASSLKGTEAFF
>TRBV4-3|TRBJ1-4|TRBD1|-|20
TGCGCCAGCAGCCAAGACAGGACAGGGGGCGCCTGGTACACTAATGAAAAACTGTTTTTT
CASSQDRTGGAWYTNEKLFF
>TRBV10-3|TRBJ2-1|-|few|11
TGTGCCATCACGTTAGGCAATGAGCAGTTCTTC
CAITLGNEQFF